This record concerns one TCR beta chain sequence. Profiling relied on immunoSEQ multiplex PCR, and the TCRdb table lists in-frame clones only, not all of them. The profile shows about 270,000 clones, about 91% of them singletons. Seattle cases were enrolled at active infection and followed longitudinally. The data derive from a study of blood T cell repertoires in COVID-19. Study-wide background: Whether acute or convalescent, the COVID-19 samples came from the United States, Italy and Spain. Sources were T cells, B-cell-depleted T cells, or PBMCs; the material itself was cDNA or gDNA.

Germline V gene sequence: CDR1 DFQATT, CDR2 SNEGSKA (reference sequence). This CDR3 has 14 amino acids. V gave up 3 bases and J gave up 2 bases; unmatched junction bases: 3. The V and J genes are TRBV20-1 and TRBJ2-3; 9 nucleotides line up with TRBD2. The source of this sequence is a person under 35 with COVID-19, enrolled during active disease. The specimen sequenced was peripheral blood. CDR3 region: CSASSSGATDTQYF. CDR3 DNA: TGCAGTGCTAGTTCTAGCGGGGCCACAGATACGCAGTATTTT.